This T cell receptor beta chain stems from a study of blood T cell repertoires in COVID-19. The data were produced by immunoSEQ multiplex PCR, yet TCRdb's version contains in-frame clones alone and is incomplete. The table lists some 270,000 clones, roughly 85% of them singletons. This CDR3 region has 14 residues. J was trimmed by 9 bases and V by 2 bases; bases with no gene match: 6. Germline V CDR1 and CDR2: MNHEY, SVGAGI. The receptor was derived from a woman aged 25-40 years who had recovered from COVID-19. This chain uses TRBV6-5 with TRBJ2-1, with 8 bases fitting TRBD1. The specimen sequenced was PBMCs or T cells enriched from blood (not recorded which). The CDR3 nucleotides read TGTGCCAGCAGTTACGAAAGACAGGGGAGTGAGCAGTTCTTC. It codes for CASSYERQGSEQFF.